These 28 T cell receptor beta chains were all obtained from the same sample, sequenced in a study of response to subunit inactivated influenza vaccine. TCRdb re-called the RT-PCR reads with MiXCR, one entry per CDR3 protein. The table lists roughly 620,000 distinct CDR3 sequences, approximately 11% of them singletons. These data were likewise used in another study, on T cells expressing NK-cell markers. That study adds: Synthesis of TCR beta cDNA relied on 5'RACE template switching carrying UMIs.

This specimen was PBMCs from blood, taken on the day of vaccination. These receptor sequences come from a man over 45 who received an inactivated influenza vaccine.

The genes are TRBV12-3 or TRBV12-4 and TRBJ2-7; D unresolved. V dropped 3 bases and J dropped 5 bases, with 14 bases sitting between them. This CDR3 has 14 residues. CDR3 protein: CASSFQGMVHEQYF. CDR3 in DNA: TGTGCCAGCAGTTTCCAAGGAATGGTCCACGAGCAGTACTTC.

This clonotype was observed a handful of times. The rearrangement joins TRBV4-3 to TRBJ2-7; D is ambiguous. The V end lost 0 bases, the J end lost 0 bases, and 12 bases lay between the germline ends. From germline, CDR1 is LGHNA and CDR2 YSLEER. The CDR3 consists of 16 residues. CDR3 nucleotide sequence: TGCGCCAGCAGCCAAGATCCGGGCCTAAGCTCCTACGAGCAGTACTTC. It encodes CASSQDPGLSSYEQYF.

The V gene is TRBV11-2, the J gene TRBJ2-3; 13 bases agree with TRBD2. The CDR3 is 18 residues long. Germline trimming cut 2 bases from V and 3 bases from J; bases unmatched to any gene: 8. Germline V CDR1 and CDR2: SGHAT, FQNNGV. CDR3 residues: CASSLSPLAGGPTDTQYF. Written as DNA, the CDR3 is TGTGCCAGCAGCTTATCCCCACTAGCGGGGGGGCCTACAGATACGCAGTATTTT.

This clonotype was picked up a small number of times. The chain joins TRBV9 to TRBJ2-5; 9 nucleotides match TRBD2. V trimming: 3 bases; J trimming: 4 bases; junction bases outside the gene matches: 7. The length of the CDR3 is 15 residues. Germline V gives CDR1 SGDLS, CDR2 YYNGEE. The CDR3: CASSGTGTSLETQYF. In DNA, the CDR3 is TGTGCCAGCAGCGGAACCGGGACTAGCCTAGAGACCCAGTACTTC. The variable domain in full, with the rest retrieved from reference TRBV9 and TRBJ2-5, is DSGVTQTPKHLITATGQRVTLRCSPRSGDLSVYWYQQSLDQGLQFLIQYYNGEERAKGNILERFSAQQFPDLHSELNLSSLELGDSALYFCASSGTGTSLETQYFGPGTRLLVL.

The V and J genes are TRBV5-1 and TRBJ2-7; D might be TRBD2 (6 bases). The V end lost 6 bases, the J end lost 0 bases, and 13 bases lay between the germline ends. The CDR3 has 14 residues. Looked up from germline, CDR1 is SGHRS and CDR2 is YFSETQ. In nucleotides, the CDR3 is TGCGCCAGCACCTGGGAGGTAGGCTCCTACGAGCAGTACTTC. Protein product: CASTWEVGSYEQYF.

Ten or more counts support this clonotype. The genes are TRBV4-2 and TRBJ2-3; the match to TRBD2 covers 14 bases. The CDR3 totals 19 residues. Germline loops: CDR1 LGHNA, CDR2 YNFKEQ. The junction had 11 bases not matched to a gene; V was cut back by 0 bases and J by 6 bases. The CDR3 DNA reads as TGTGCCAGCAGCCAAGATGACCTGACTAGCGGGGGGGCGTGGGATACGCAGTATTTT. Translation: CASSQDDLTSGGAWDTQYF.

V is TRBV7-9 and J is TRBJ2-2; D gene uncertain. CDR3 length: 13 residues. Germline V gives CDR1 SEHNR, CDR2 FQNEAQ (reference sequence). V was cut by 6 bases and J by 3 bases, with 8 bases left in between. The CDR3 DNA reads as TGTGCCAGCAGGAGACGGGACACCGGGGAGCTGTTTTTT. This encodes CASRRRDTGELFF.

This clonotype occurred a few times. J is TRBJ1-2 and V is TRBV4-2, with D unclear. This CDR3 contains 14 residues. The V gene lost 1 base and the J gene lost 8 bases, with 14 bases spanning the gap. The germline gives CDR1 LGHNA, CDR2 YNFKEQ. Here the CDR3 reads CASSQVASQQGYTF. CDR3 DNA sequence: TGTGCCAGCAGCCAAGTCGCGTCCCAGCAGGGCTACACCTTC.

This chain uses TRBV20-1 with TRBJ2-6, with 13 bases lining up with TRBD2. Germline loops: CDR1 DFQATT, CDR2 SNEGSKA (reference sequence). The V segment lost 6 bases and the J segment 2 bases; nucleotides outside the gene matches: 4. CDR3 length: 16 residues. Written as DNA, the CDR3 is TGCAGTGCAACGGGACTAGCGGGGACTGGGGCCAACGTCCTGACTTTC. This encodes CSATGLAGTGANVLTF.

J is TRBJ2-2 and V is TRBV7-8; D not certain. The CDR3 has 16 amino acids. Trimming removed 5 bases from V and 1 base from J, with 14 bases in between. Germline V gives CDR1 SGHVS, CDR2 FQNEAQ. The CDR3 DNA reads TGTGCCAGCAGCGCTGCTGGATTTGTGAACACCGGGGAGCTGTTTTTT. This encodes CASSAAGFVNTGELFF.

The sample holds a few counts of this clonotype. V and J are TRBV6-1 and TRBJ1-5, with TRBD1 as a possible D gene (6 bases). Trimming removed 6 bases at V and 3 bases at J, with 12 bases between. CDR1 and CDR2 from the germline V gene are MNHNS and SASEGT. The CDR3 spans 14 residues. CDR3 sequence reads: CASRPYRDNQPQHF. Written as DNA, the CDR3 is TGTGCCAGCAGGCCGTACAGGGACAATCAGCCCCAGCATTTT.

This clonotype was observed a few times. V usage is TRBV25-1 and J usage is TRBJ2-6; D tentatively fits TRBD1 or TRBD2 (6 bases each). Trimming stripped 10 bases from V and 3 bases from J, with 19 bases between. The V gene's germline CDR1 is MGHDK and CDR2 SYGVNS. This CDR3 contains 16 residues. CDR3 amino acids: CATEYGGRGGANVLTF. For the CDR3, the DNA is TGTGCCACCGAGTATGGGGGGCGCGGTGGGGCCAACGTCCTGACTTTC.

Regarding this clonotype: Compared with germline, one end of the junction differs, possibly owing to a read error. This CDR3 is CVSSHSLAGGLDTQYF. CDR3 nucleotide sequence: TGTGTCAGCAGCCACTCCCTAGCGGGGGGCTTAGATACGCAGTATTTT. The chain couples TRBV14 to TRBJ2-3, with 11 bases matching TRBD2. The CDR3 loop spans 16 amino acids. Germline CDR1 reads SGHDN; CDR2 reads FVKESK.

The V and J genes are TRBV27 and TRBJ2-1; D uncertain. The V gene lost 5 bases and the J gene lost 2 bases, with 13 bases spanning the gap. CDR1 and CDR2 (germline): MNHEY, SMNVEV (reference sequence). This CDR3 comprises 15 residues. CDR3 region: CASSPGALAYNEQFF. CDR3 nucleotides: TGTGCCAGCAGTCCGGGCGCCTTGGCCTACAATGAGCAGTTCTTC.

This clonotype was detected a few times. The V call is TRBV10-3, the J call TRBJ2-5; D not resolved. The germline gives CDR1 ENHRY, CDR2 SYGVKD. The CDR3 totals 14 residues. Trimming took 0 bases from V and 0 from J, leaving 5 bases between them. The CDR3 spells CAISESGYQETQYF. CDR3 bases: TGTGCCATCAGTGAGTCGGGGTACCAAGAGACCCAGTACTTC.

This clonotype came up many times. The J gene is TRBJ2-2, the V gene TRBV12-3 or TRBV12-4; no clear D gene. The CDR3 has 13 amino acids. The V end was cut by 6 bases, the J end by 6 bases, with 11 bases between. The DNA of the CDR3 is TGTGCCAGCAGCCTAACGGATCCCGGGGAGCTGTTTTTT. As protein: CASSLTDPGELFF.

The chain combines TRBV7-6 with TRBJ1-4; tentative D call: TRBD1 (6 bases). The CDR3 spans 15 residues. Germline CDR1 is SGHVS and CDR2 is FNYEAQ. V gave up 6 bases and J gave up 10 bases, with 21 bases separating them. The CDR3 nucleotides are TGTGCCAGCAGTCGTGGGCCAGGGGCGGACGTAAAACTGTTTTTT. Protein sequence: CASSRGPGADVKLFF.

This clonotype has a handful of counts. The chain is built from TRBV4-3 and TRBJ1-3, with TRBD1 matching 7 bases. The CDR3 contains 17 residues. Germline V gene sequence: CDR1 LGHNA, CDR2 YSLEER. V lost 0 bases and J lost 3; bases outside the gene matches: 8. CDR3 region: CASSQEIEGAYGNTIYF. DNA of the CDR3: TGCGCCAGCAGCCAAGAAATTGAGGGGGCGTATGGAAACACCATATATTTT.

J is TRBJ2-7 and V is TRBV19, with a possible D match to TRBD2 (6 bases). CDR1 and CDR2 (germline): LNHDA, SQIVND (reference sequence). The ends were cut back, 8 bases at V and 0 bases at J, with 17 bases in the middle. The CDR3 consists of 15 residues. CDR3 nucleotides: TGTGCCAGTTCGCTCCACTGGGGGGTCTCCTACGAGCAGTACTTC. Translation gives CASSLHWGVSYEQYF.

Ten or more counts support this clonotype. The J gene is TRBJ1-1, the V gene TRBV5-1, with D perhaps TRBD1 (5 bases). Between the trimmed V and J ends, which lost 2 bases and 5 bases, there was a span of 22 bases. CDR3 size: 17 residues. In germline, CDR1 is SGHRS, CDR2 YFSETQ. The CDR3 sequence: CASSLNPAGAGVTEAFF. CDR3 in DNA: TGCGCCAGCAGCTTAAACCCCGCCGGGGCGGGGGTGACTGAAGCTTTCTTT.

This clonotype was observed a handful of times. The chain uses TRBV24-1 and TRBJ2-3; D not resolved. Looked up from germline, CDR1 is KGHDR and CDR2 is SFDVKD. The CDR3 is 14 residues long. V lost 8 bases, J lost 4 bases, and 15 bases lay in between. Here the CDR3 DNA reads TGTGCCACCACCGGGCACCCCCCGTCAGATACGCAGTATTTT. Protein product: CATTGHPPSDTQYF.

The table lists this clonotype with a few counts. This rearrangement joins TRBV28 to TRBJ2-1; D tentatively reads TRBD1 or TRBD2 (5 bases each). CDR3 length: 11 residues. Trimming pared 4 bases from V and 12 bases from J, leaving 10 bases between. The V gene's germline CDR1 is MDHEN and CDR2 SYDVKM. In DNA, the CDR3 is TGTGCCAGCAGTTATGAGGGGCGGCAGTTCTTC. Translating it yields CASSYEGRQFF.

The sample holds many counts of this clonotype. This chain connects TRBV5-1 to TRBJ2-5; 9 bases are shared with TRBD1. V lost 4 bases, J lost 3 bases, and 4 bases stayed unmatched. CDR3 length: 14 amino acids. The germline CDR1 and CDR2 sequences are SGHRS and YFSETQ. CDR3 nucleotides: TGCGCCAGCAGCATGGGACAGGGAGAAGAGACCCAGTACTTC. Translation gives CASSMGQGEETQYF. Full variable domain (rest looked up from reference TRBV5-1 and TRBJ2-5): KAGVTQTPRYLIKTRGQQVTLSCSPISGHRSVSWYQQTPGQGLQFLFEYFSETQRNKGNFPGRFSGRQFSNSRSEMNVSTLELGDSALYLCASSMGQGEETQYFGPGTRLLVL.

This clonotype occurred a few times. The chain couples TRBV28 to TRBJ2-1; 11 bases align to TRBD2. Germline CDR1 and CDR2: MDHEN and SYDVKM. The CDR3 spans 18 residues. The trim removed 2 bases at V and 3 bases at J, leaving 9 bases unmatched. The CDR3 region has the DNA TGTGCCAGCAGTTTAGGGGGGTGGGGACTAGCGGTCTACAATGAGCAGTTCTTC. It codes for CASSLGGWGLAVYNEQFF.

The chain employs TRBV25-1 and TRBJ2-2, with TRBD1 matching over 7 bases. CDR1 MGHDK and CDR2 SYGVNS come from the germline V gene. V gave up 6 bases and J gave up 5 bases; unmatched junction bases: 6. This CDR3 is built from 14 residues. The CDR3 spells CASRGDSRTGELFF. The CDR3 DNA reads TGTGCCAGCAGAGGGGACAGCCGTACCGGGGAGCTGTTTTTT.

The CDR3 sequence: CATGAPGGEKLFF. The CDR3 DNA reads as TGTGCCACCGGGGCCCCCGGGGGTGAAAAACTGTTTTTT. J is TRBJ1-4 and V is TRBV6-1; tentatively, D is TRBD1 (5 bases). CDR3 length: 13 residues. V lost 10 bases to trimming and J lost 7 bases, with 16 bases between them. Germline CDR1 reads MNHNS; CDR2 reads SASEGT.

This clonotype was counted a few times. V and J are TRBV7-9 and TRBJ2-5, with a tentative D call TRBD2 (6 bases). CDR1 is SEHNR and CDR2 is FQNEAQ in the germline V gene (reference sequence). The CDR3 sequence is 14 residues long. V was clipped by 5 bases and J by 5 bases, with 15 bases between them. The CDR3 reads CASSPEWAGETQYF. In DNA form, the CDR3 reads TGTGCCAGCAGCCCCGAGTGGGCGGGGGAGACCCAGTACTTC.

The gene calls are TRBV7-9 and TRBJ2-2; a possible D gene is TRBD1 (6 bases). In germline, CDR1 is SEHNR, CDR2 FQNEAQ (reference sequence). Trimming removed 10 bases from V and 0 bases from J, with 15 bases in between. The CDR3 has 15 residues. CDR3 sequence: CATAGTQTNTGELFF. In nucleotides, the CDR3 is TGTGCCACTGCCGGGACACAGACGAACACCGGGGAGCTGTTTTTT.